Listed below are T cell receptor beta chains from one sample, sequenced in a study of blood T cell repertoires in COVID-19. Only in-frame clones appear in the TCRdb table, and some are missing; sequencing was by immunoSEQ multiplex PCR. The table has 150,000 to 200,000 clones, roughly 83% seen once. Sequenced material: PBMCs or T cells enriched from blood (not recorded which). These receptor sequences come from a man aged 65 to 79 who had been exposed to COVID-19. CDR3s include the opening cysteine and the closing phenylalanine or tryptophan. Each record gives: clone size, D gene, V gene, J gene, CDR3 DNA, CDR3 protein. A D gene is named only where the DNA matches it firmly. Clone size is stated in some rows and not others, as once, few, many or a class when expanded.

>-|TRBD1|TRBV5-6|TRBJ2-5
TGTGCCAGCAGCTTGTATAGTCGTAGGACAGGGAGGAAAGAGACCCAGTACTTC
CASSLYSRRTGRKETQYF
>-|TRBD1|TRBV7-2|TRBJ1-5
TGTGCCAGCAGCAAATCAGGGGGCGGCAATCAGCCCCAGCATTTT
CASSKSGGGNQPQHF
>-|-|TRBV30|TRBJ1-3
TGTGCCTGGAGTGTATTCTGGCAGGCCCGCTCTGGAAACACCATATATTTT
CAWSVFWQARSGNTIYF
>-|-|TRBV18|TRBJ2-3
TGTGCCAGCTCATCGCAACAGGGTACGGATACGCAGTATTTT
CASSSQQGTDTQYF
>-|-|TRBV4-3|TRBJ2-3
TGCGCCAGCAGCCCGGGGGGCGCGGGGGATACGCAGTATTTT
CASSPGGAGDTQYF
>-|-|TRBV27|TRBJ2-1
TGTGCCAGCAGTTTAGGGGGCGGGTTCTCCTACAATGAGCAGTTCTTC
CASSLGGGFSYNEQFF
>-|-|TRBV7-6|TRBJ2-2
TGTGCCAGCAGCCTTAGTGGCGGGGAGCTGTTTTTT
CASSLSGGELFF
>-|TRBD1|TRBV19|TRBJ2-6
TGTGCCAGTAGTCAAGGACAGGGGGCGCCTGGGGCCAACGTCCTGACTTTC
CASSQGQGAPGANVLTF
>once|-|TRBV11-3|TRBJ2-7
TGTGCCAGCAGCTTAGATGAGTACTACGAGCAGTACTTC
CASSLDEYYEQYF
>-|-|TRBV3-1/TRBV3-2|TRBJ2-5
TGTGCCAGCAGGCGGACAGTTCAAGAGACCCAGTACTTC
CASRRTVQETQYF
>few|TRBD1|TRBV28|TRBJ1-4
TGTGCCAGCAGTGGTTCCGACAGGGCGGCTAATGAAAAACTGTTTTTT
CASSGSDRAANEKLFF
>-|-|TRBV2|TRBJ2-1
TGTGCCAGCAGTAAAGGGACATACAATGAGCAGTTCTTC
CASSKGTYNEQFF
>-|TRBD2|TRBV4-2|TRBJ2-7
TGTGCCAGCAGCCAAGATACGGGCGGGGGGGCCTACGAGCAGTACTTC
CASSQDTGGGAYEQYF
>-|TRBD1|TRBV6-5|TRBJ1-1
TGTGCCAGCAGCCCACGAGGGGGCCGGGGCACTGAAGCTTTCTTT
CASSPRGGRGTEAFF